Described below is a single T cell receptor (beta chain) sequence and its context. Some clones are missing from TCRdb's copy, which holds only in-frame ones; the method was immunoSEQ multiplex PCR. This table has about 480,000 clones, over 60% appearing once. V gave up 1 base and J gave up 2 bases; unmatched junction bases: 6. The CDR3 has 17 amino acids. Per germline, CDR1 SGHTA and CDR2 FQGNSA. The data belong to a study of shared clonotypes between healthy human individuals. Sequencing input: PBMCs. This chain links TRBV7-2 with TRBJ2-3, with 10 bases lining up with TRBD2. The origin of this receptor is a woman between 35 and 50 years old in good health. Some clones in this sample may be carry-over from other donors' samples. The CDR3 DNA follows: TGTGCCAGCAGCTTAGACCCTAGCGGGAGCCCCACAGATACGCAGTATTTT. It yields the protein CASSLDPSGSPTDTQYF.